A selection of T cell receptor beta chains follows, all from one sample in a study of spatial heterogeneity in lung cancer. TCRdb independently ran MiXCR on the 5' RACE reads; one entry per CDR3 protein. The sample holds roughly 120,000 distinct CDR3 sequences, 9.5% to 15% seen once. The sequenced sample was PBMCs, obtained at follow-up. The receptors shown here come from a male donor with early-stage non-small cell lung cancer. Each CDR3 is given with its conserved first and last residue. The D gene is left open where the match is weak. Size is omitted from some rows. Given values are once, few, many or a class for expanded clones.

v_call	j_call	d_call	clone_size	cdr3_nt	cdr3_aa
TRBV28	TRBJ1-2	-	few	TGTGCCAGCCTATCCCCCGGCGGGGGGCAGAGCTACACCTTC	CASLSPGGGQSYTF
TRBV3-1	TRBJ2-1	TRBD2	many	TGTGCCAGCAGCCTAAAAAGCCCTAGCGGGGGGGCCTACAATGAGCAGTTCTTC	CASSLKSPSGGAYNEQFF
TRBV7-2	TRBJ2-5	TRBD2	many	TGTGCCAGCAGCTTAGCCGGGGCTAGCGGGGGGTACCAAGAGACCCAGTACTTC	CASSLAGASGGYQETQYF
TRBV5-1	TRBJ2-5	-	-	TGCGCCAGCAGCCTAGTGGACAAAGAGACCCAGTACTTC	CASSLVDKETQYF
TRBV27	TRBJ2-7	-	few	TGTGCCAGCAGTCCAACGCCGCCATCCGAGCAGTACTTC	CASSPTPPSEQYF
TRBV7-3	TRBJ2-2	-	many	TGTGCCAGCAGGCCCCCCGGGGGCGCGGACACCGGGGAGCTGTTTTTT	CASRPPGGADTGELFF
TRBV10-3	TRBJ1-1	TRBD1	-	TGTGCCATCAGTGGCAGGGGGGGAACTGAAGCTTTCTTT	CAISGRGGTEAFF
TRBV27	TRBJ1-2	TRBD1	many	TGTGCCAGCAGTTTCGCAGGGGGCAACTATGGCTACACCTTC	CASSFAGGNYGYTF
TRBV6-6	TRBJ2-3	TRBD1	-	TGTGCCAGCAGTTACTCGTGGGACAGGGTCACGGATACGCAGTATTTT	CASSYSWDRVTDTQYF
TRBV29-1	TRBJ2-1	-	many	TGCAGCGTTGAAGATGGACAGCACAATGAGCAGTTCTTC	CSVEDGQHNEQFF
TRBV29-1	TRBJ2-1	TRBD1	many	TGCAGCGTTGAGACAGGGGCCTACAATGAGCAGTTCTTC	CSVETGAYNEQFF
TRBV11-3	TRBJ2-1	TRBD2	-	TGTGCCAGCAGCTTAGTCAGTCCGGGGGGAAACAATGAGCAGTTCTTC	CASSLVSPGGNNEQFF
TRBV30	TRBJ1-4	-	few	TGTGCCTGGAGTCTAGGAGGGCATGAAAAACTGTTTTTT	CAWSLGGHEKLFF
TRBV4-2	TRBJ2-4	-	-	TGTGCCAGCAGCCAAGATCTGCAGGGGTCCAAAAACATTCAGTACTTC	CASSQDLQGSKNIQYF
TRBV12-3/TRBV12-4	TRBJ2-5	-	few	TGTGCCAGCAGCCCTTATGGGGGCCAAGAGACCCAGTACTTC	CASSPYGGQETQYF
TRBV9	TRBJ2-7	-	few	TGTGCCAGCAGCCTTGGAGGGGGATACGAGCAGTACTTC	CASSLGGGYEQYF
TRBV29-1	TRBJ2-3	-	-	TGCAGCGTTGTAAGGGGGGGCGGGATAAATACGCAGTATTTT	CSVVRGGGINTQYF
TRBV9	TRBJ1-3	-	few	TGTGCCAGCAGCGCCGGGCAGGAGCTTATCTCTGGAAACACCATATATTTT	CASSAGQELISGNTIYF
TRBV20-1	TRBJ2-1	TRBD2	-	TGCAGTGCCCATACTAGCGTGCCCTACAATGAGCAGTTCTTC	CSAHTSVPYNEQFF
TRBV5-4	TRBJ2-5	-	many	TGTGCCAGCAGCTTACAGGGCTCGACTGGGGAGACCCAGTACTTC	CASSLQGSTGETQYF
TRBV28	TRBJ1-1	-	-	TGTGCCAGCAGTTACCGGGACGGAGAAGCTTTCTTT	CASSYRDGEAFF
TRBV6-6	TRBJ2-1	TRBD2	-	TGTGCCAGCAGTCGACTAGCATTGAGCTCCTACAATGAGCAGTTCTTC	CASSRLALSSYNEQFF
TRBV10-3	TRBJ2-1	TRBD1	-	TGTGCCATCAGTGGGACAGGGCAGCCCGGGACTGGCGATGAGCAGTTCTTC	CAISGTGQPGTGDEQFF
TRBV12-3/TRBV12-4	TRBJ2-5	TRBD2	many	TGTGCCAGCAGCTCGAGCGGGGGAGGCCAAGAGACCCAGTACTTC	CASSSSGGGQETQYF
TRBV6-4	TRBJ1-1	-	few	TGTGCCAGCAGTGAGCGGGGGATGGCTGAAGCTTTCTTT	CASSERGMAEAFF
TRBV12-3/TRBV12-4	TRBJ1-1	-	few	TGTGCCAGCAGTTTAGCGCCGAACACTGAAGCTTTCTTT	CASSLAPNTEAFF
TRBV18	TRBJ2-3	-	few	TGTGCCAGCTCGACTCCCGAGTGGACCACAGATACGCAGTATTTT	CASSTPEWTTDTQYF
TRBV5-1	TRBJ1-2	TRBD1	-	TGCGCCAGCACACCTGGGACAGAAGATTCCTATGGCTACACCTTC	CASTPGTEDSYGYTF
TRBV5-1	TRBJ1-4	-	-	TGCGCCAGCAGCTTGTCAAGGAGACCCAATGAAAAACTGTTTTTT	CASSLSRRPNEKLFF
TRBV20-1	TRBJ2-7	-	-	TGCAGTGCTCTCCCGACAGGGAGGTCGTACGAGCAGTACTTC	CSALPTGRSYEQYF
TRBV19	TRBJ2-3	TRBD2	few	TGTGCCAGTAGTATAGGCCCCGGGACTAGCGGCACAGATACGCAGTATTTT	CASSIGPGTSGTDTQYF
TRBV7-8	TRBJ1-2	-	-	TGTGCCAGCAGCCTCACTGAGGGGGGCGGGTATGGCTACACCTTC	CASSLTEGGGYGYTF
TRBV6-5	TRBJ1-1	-	few	TGTGCCAGCAGTCCGGGACGGAGGAACACTGAAGCTTTCTTT	CASSPGRRNTEAFF
TRBV24-1	TRBJ2-1	-	-	TGTGCCACCAGGTACTCGAATGAGCAGTTCTTC	CATRYSNEQFF
TRBV11-2	TRBJ2-3	-	many	TGTGCCAGCAGCCTCGGACGGCTCACAGATACGCAGTATTTT	CASSLGRLTDTQYF
TRBV7-9	TRBJ1-1	-	few	TGTGCCAGCAGCTTATCGCGGTGGGGGTCAAACACTGAAGCTTTCTTT	CASSLSRWGSNTEAFF
TRBV29-1	TRBJ2-4	-	-	TGCAGCGTTGAAATTTATGCCAAAAACATTCAGTACTTC	CSVEIYAKNIQYF
TRBV20-1	TRBJ2-3	-	-	TGCAGTGCTAGAGATCTAGCGCCCCCAGATACGCAGTATTTT	CSARDLAPPDTQYF
TRBV18	TRBJ1-1	-	-	TGTGCCAGCTCACCCACCCCCGCTGTGAACACTGAAGCTTTCTTT	CASSPTPAVNTEAFF
TRBV6-6	TRBJ1-5	-	-	TGTGCCAGCAGTTACAGGGACCAGCTCGGCCAGCCCCAGCATTTT	CASSYRDQLGQPQHF
TRBV29-1	TRBJ1-4	-	many	TGCAGCGCTGCGGCCGGCGAAAAACTGTTTTTT	CSAAAGEKLFF
TRBV11-2	TRBJ2-3	TRBD2	-	TGTGCCAGCAGGGAGGGGACTAGCGCTTCTAATACGCAGTATTTT	CASREGTSASNTQYF
TRBV7-8	TRBJ1-1	-	-	TGTGCCAGCAGCTTAGCGCTGACAGCGAACACTGAAGCTTTCTTT	CASSLALTANTEAFF
TRBV12-5	TRBJ1-5	TRBD1	many	TGTGCTAGTGGTCGGGACAGGGGGAACAATCAGCCCCAGCATTTT	CASGRDRGNNQPQHF
TRBV10-3	TRBJ2-7	TRBD1	-	TGTGCCACAAAATCGACAGGGGTGAGCTCCTACGAGCAGTACTTC	CATKSTGVSSYEQYF
TRBV24-1	TRBJ2-2	-	-	TGTGCCACCAGTGATTTGCAAGGGAGCGGGGAGCTGTTTTTT	CATSDLQGSGELFF
TRBV7-9	TRBJ2-2	-	few	TGTGCCAGCAGCTTAGCGCGGGTTTCAGGGGAGCTGTTTTTT	CASSLARVSGELFF
TRBV9	TRBJ2-7	-	-	TGTGCCAGCAGCGGGGAATACGACGAGCAGTACTTC	CASSGEYDEQYF
TRBV12-3/TRBV12-4	TRBJ1-6	TRBD1	-	TGTGCCAGCACCTGGGACAGGGGCAGAAATTCACCCCTCCACTTT	CASTWDRGRNSPLHF
TRBV4-3	TRBJ1-5	-	few	TGCGCCAGCAGCCAAGAGAGTCAGCTCAATCAGCCCCAGCATTTT	CASSQESQLNQPQHF
TRBV2	TRBJ2-5	-	-	TGTGCCAGCAGCGCCAGGTTTCGTGAGACCCAGTACTTC	CASSARFRETQYF
TRBV12-3/TRBV12-4	TRBJ1-4	TRBD1	-	TGTGCCAGCGTAAGGGGGCGTAATGAAAAACTGTTTTTT	CASVRGRNEKLFF
TRBV6-5	TRBJ2-3	TRBD1	many	TGTGCCAGCAGTACCGGACAGGGGGCTGGTACGCAGTATTTT	CASSTGQGAGTQYF
TRBV12-3/TRBV12-4	TRBJ2-3	TRBD2	few	TGTGCCAGCAGCCCAGGACTAGCGGGGATCTCGAACACAGATACGCAGTATTTT	CASSPGLAGISNTDTQYF
TRBV20-1	TRBJ1-2	-	-	TGCAGTGCTGTTCCTCCAGGGCCAGGGGACTATGGCTACACCTTC	CSAVPPGPGDYGYTF
TRBV3-1	TRBJ2-7	-	few	TGTGCCAGCAGCCAAGCCGGATTTGACTACGAGCAGTACTTC	CASSQAGFDYEQYF
TRBV5-5	TRBJ1-1	TRBD1	many	TGTGCCAGCAGCCGCAAGACAGGGATGAACACTGAAGCTTTCTTT	CASSRKTGMNTEAFF
TRBV11-3	TRBJ2-3	-	many	TGTGCCAGCAGCACCACTAGCACAGATACGCAGTATTTT	CASSTTSTDTQYF
TRBV7-9	TRBJ1-1	-	-	TGTGCCAGCAGTACTACCCCACCGAACACTGAAGCTTTCTTT	CASSTTPPNTEAFF
TRBV3-1	TRBJ1-2	-	-	TGTGCCAGCAGCCAGTTCTATGGCTACACCTTC	CASSQFYGYTF